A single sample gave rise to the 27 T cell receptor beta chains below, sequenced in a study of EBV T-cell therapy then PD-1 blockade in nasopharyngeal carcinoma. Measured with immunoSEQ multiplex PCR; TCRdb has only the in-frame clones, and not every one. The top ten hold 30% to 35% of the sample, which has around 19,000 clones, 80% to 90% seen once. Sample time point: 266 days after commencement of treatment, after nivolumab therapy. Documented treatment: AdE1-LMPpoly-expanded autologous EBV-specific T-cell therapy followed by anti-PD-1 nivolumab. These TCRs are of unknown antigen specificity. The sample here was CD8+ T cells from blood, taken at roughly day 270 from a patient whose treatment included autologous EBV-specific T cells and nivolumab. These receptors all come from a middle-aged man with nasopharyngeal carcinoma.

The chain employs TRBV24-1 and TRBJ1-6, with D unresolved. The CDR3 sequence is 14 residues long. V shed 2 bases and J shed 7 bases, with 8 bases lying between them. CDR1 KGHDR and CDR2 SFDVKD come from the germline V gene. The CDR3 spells CATSDSQFNSPLHF. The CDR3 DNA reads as TGTGCCACCAGTGATTCCCAGTTCAATTCACCCCTCCACTTT.

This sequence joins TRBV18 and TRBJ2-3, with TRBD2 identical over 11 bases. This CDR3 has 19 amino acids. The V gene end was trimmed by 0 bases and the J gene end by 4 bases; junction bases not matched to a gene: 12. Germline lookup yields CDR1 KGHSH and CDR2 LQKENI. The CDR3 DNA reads TGTGCCAGCTCACCACCTGGTACAACTAGCGGGGGTGCTTCAGATACGCAGTATTTT. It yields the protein CASSPPGTTSGGASDTQYF.

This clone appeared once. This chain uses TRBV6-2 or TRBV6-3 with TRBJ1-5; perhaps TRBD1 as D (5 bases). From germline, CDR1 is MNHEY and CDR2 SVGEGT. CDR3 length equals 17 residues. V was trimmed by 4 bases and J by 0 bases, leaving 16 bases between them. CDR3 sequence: CASSSPEGYYSNQPQHF. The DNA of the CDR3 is TGTGCCAGCAGTTCCCCCGAGGGGTATTATAGCAATCAGCCCCAGCATTTT.

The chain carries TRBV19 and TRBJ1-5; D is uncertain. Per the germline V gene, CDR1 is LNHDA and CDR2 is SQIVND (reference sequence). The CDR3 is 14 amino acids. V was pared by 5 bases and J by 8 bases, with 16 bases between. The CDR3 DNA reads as TGTGCCAGTAGTCCTGCGAAAGGGTTGGAGCCCCAGCATTTT. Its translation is CASSPAKGLEPQHF.

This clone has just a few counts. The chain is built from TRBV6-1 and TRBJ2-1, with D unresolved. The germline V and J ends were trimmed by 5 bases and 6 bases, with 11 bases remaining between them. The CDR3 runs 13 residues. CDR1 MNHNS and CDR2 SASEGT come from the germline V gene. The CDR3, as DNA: TGTGCCAGCAGTAGGACGGAAGCCAATGAGCAGTTCTTC. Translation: CASSRTEANEQFF.

In DNA, the CDR3 is TGCGCCAGCAGCCAAGAACCCGTCCTTGCCGGCGGGGGTGAGCAGTTCTTC. This translates into CASSQEPVLAGGGEQFF. The rearrangement joins TRBV4-3 to TRBJ2-1, with 7 bases matching TRBD2. The germline gives CDR1 LGHNA, CDR2 YSLEER. V was pared by 0 bases and J by 9 bases, with 14 bases of the junction left unmatched. This CDR3 region has 17 residues.

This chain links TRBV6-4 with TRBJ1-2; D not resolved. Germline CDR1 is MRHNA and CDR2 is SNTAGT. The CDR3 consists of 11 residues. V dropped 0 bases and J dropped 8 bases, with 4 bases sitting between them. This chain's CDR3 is CASSDSRGYTF. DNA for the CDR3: TGTGCCAGCAGTGACTCGCGGGGCTACACCTTC.

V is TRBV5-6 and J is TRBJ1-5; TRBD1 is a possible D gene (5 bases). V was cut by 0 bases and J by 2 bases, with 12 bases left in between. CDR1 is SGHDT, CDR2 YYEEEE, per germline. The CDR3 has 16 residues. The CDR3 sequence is CASSLGAGGGNQPQHF. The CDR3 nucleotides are TGTGCCAGCAGCTTGGGGGCAGGAGGGGGCAATCAGCCCCAGCATTTT.

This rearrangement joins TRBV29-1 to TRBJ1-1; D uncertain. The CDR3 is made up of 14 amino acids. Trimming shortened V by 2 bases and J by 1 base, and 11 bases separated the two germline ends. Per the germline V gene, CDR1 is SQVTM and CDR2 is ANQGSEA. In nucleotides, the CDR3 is TGCAGCGTTGAAACGGGAAGGCGGAACACTGAAGCTTTCTTT. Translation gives CSVETGRRNTEAFF.

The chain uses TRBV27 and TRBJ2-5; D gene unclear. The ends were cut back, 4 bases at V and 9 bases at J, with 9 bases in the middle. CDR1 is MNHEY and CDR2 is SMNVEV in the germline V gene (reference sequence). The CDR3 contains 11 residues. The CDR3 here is CASSSEKAQYF. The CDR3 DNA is TGTGCCAGCAGTTCCGAAAAGGCCCAGTACTTC.

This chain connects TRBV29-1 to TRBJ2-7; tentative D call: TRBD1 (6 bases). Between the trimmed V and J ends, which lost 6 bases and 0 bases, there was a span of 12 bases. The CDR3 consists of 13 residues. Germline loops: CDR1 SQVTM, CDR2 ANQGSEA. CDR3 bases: TGCAGCGTAGCCGGGACACCCTCCTACGAGCAGTACTTC. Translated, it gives CSVAGTPSYEQYF.

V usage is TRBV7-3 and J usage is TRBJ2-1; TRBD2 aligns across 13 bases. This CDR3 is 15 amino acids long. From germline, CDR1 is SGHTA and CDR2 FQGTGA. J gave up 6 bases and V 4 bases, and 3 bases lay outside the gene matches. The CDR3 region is CASSSTSGGANEQFF. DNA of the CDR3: TGTGCCAGCAGCTCAACTAGCGGGGGGGCCAATGAGCAGTTCTTC.

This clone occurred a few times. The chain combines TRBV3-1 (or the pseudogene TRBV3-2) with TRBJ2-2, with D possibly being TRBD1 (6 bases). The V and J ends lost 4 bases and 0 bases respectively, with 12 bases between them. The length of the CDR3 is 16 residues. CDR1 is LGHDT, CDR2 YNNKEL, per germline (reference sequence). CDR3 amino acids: CASSPHREPNTGELFF. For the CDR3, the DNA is TGTGCCAGCAGCCCGCACAGGGAGCCGAACACCGGGGAGCTGTTTTTT.

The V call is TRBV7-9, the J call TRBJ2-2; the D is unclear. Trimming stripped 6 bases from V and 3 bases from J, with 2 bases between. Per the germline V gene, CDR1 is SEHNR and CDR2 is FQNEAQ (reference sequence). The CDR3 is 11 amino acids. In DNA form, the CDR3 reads TGTGCCAGCAGTCACACCGGGGAGCTGTTTTTT. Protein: CASSHTGELFF.

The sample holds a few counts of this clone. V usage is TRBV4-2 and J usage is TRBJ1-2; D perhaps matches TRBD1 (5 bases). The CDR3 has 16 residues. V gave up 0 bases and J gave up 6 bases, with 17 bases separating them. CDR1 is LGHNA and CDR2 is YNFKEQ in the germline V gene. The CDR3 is CASSQEEGNWGHGYTF. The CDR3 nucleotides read TGTGCCAGCAGCCAAGAGGAAGGGAATTGGGGACATGGCTACACCTTC.

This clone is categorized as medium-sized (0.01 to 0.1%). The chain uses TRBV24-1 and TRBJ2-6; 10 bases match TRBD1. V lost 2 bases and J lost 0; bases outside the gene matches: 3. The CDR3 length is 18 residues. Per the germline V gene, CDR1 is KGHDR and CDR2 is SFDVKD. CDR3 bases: TGTGCCACCAGTGATTCGGGGACAGGGGACTCTGGGGCCAACGTCCTGACTTTC. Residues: CATSDSGTGDSGANVLTF.

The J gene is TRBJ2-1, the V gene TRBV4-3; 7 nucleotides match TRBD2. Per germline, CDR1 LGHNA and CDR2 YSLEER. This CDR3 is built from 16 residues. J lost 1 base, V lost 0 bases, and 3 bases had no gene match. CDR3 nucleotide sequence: TGCGCCAGCAGCCAAGATCCCGGGGGGTCCTACAATGAGCAGTTCTTC. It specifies CASSQDPGGSYNEQFF.

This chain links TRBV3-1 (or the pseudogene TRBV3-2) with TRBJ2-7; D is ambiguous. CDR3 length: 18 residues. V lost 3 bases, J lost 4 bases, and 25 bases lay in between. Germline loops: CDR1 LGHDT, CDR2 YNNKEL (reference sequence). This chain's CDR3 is CASSHLPREGFNEYEQYF. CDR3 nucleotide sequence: TGTGCCAGCAGCCACCTACCTAGGGAAGGGTTTAACGAGTACGAGCAGTACTTC.

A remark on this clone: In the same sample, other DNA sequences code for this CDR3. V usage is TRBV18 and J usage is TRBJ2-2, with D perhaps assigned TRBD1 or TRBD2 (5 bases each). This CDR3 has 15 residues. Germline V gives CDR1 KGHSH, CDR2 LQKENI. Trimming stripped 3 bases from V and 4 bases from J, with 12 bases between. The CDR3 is CASSPRDDSTGELFF. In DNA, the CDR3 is TGTGCCAGCTCACCGAGGGACGATTCCACCGGGGAGCTGTTTTTT.

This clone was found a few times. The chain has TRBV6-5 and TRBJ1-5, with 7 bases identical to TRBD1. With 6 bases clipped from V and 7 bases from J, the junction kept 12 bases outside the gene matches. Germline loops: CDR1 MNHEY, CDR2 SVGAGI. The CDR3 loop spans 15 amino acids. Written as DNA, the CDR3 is TGTGCCAGCAGCAACAGACAGGGTATGAGGCAGCCCCAGCATTTT. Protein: CASSNRQGMRQPQHF.

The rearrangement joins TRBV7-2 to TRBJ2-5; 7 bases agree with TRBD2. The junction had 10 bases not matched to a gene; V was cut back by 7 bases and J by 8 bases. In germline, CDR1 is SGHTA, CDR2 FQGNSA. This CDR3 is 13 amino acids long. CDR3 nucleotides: TGTGCCAGCACCCTAGCGGACGGGGGAACCCAGTACTTC. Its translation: CASTLADGGTQYF.

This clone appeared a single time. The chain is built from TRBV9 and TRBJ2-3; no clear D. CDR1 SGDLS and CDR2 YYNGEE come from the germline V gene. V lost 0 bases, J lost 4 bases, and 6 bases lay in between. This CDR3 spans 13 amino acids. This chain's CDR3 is CASSVEIPDTQYF. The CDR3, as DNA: TGTGCCAGCAGCGTAGAAATCCCAGATACGCAGTATTTT.

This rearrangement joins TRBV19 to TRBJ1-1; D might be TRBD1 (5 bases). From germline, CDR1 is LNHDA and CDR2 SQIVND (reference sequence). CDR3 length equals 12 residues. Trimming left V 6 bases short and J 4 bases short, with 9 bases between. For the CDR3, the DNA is TGTGCCAGTAGCCCGGGGGTCACTGAAGCTTTCTTT. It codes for CASSPGVTEAFF.

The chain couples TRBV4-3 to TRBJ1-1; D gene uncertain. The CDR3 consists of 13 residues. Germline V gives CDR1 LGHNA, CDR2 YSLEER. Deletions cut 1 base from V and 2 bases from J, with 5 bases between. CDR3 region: CASSQVENTEAFF. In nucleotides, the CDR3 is TGCGCCAGCAGCCAAGTTGAAAACACTGAAGCTTTCTTT.

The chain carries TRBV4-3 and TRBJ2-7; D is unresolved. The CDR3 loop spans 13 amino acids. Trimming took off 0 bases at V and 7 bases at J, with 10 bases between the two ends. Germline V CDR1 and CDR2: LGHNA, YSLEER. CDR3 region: CASSQDGRQEQYF. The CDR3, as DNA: TGCGCCAGCAGCCAAGATGGGCGTCAGGAGCAGTACTTC.

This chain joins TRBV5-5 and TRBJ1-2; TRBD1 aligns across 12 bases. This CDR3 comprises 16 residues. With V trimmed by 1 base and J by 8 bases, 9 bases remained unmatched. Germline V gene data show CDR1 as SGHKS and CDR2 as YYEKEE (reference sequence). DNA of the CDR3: TGTGCCAGCAGCTTGACACCGGGACAGGGGGCTCGGGGCTACACCTTC. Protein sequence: CASSLTPGQGARGYTF.

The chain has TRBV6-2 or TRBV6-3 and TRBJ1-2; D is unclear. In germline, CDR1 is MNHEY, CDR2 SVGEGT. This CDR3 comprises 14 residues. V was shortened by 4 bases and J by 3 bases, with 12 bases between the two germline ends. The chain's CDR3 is CASSFVGLDYGYTF. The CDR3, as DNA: TGTGCCAGCAGTTTTGTGGGATTGGACTATGGCTACACCTTC.